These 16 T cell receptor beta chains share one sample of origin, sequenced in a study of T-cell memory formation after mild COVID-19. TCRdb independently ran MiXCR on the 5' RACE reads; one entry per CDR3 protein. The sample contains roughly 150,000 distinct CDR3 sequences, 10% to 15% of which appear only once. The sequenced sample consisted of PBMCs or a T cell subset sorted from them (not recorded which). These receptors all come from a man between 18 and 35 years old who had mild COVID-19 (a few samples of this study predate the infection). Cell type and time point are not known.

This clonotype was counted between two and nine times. CDR3 nucleotides: TGCGCCAGCAGCCAAGGAGAGGCAGGGGGCAACTATGGCTACACCTTC. The encoded protein is CASSQGEAGGNYGYTF. This chain links TRBV4-1 with TRBJ1-2; 8 nucleotides match TRBD1. CDR1 is MGHRA, CDR2 YSYEKL, per germline. After removal of 1 base from V and 2 bases from J, the junction contained 6 bases not matched to a gene. This CDR3 region has 16 residues.

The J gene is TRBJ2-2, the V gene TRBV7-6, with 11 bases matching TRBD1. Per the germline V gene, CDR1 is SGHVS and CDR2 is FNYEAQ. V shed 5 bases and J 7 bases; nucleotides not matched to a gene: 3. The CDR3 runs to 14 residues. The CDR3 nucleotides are TGTGCCAGCAGCCGGGACAGGGGGGTCGGGGAGCTGTTTTTT. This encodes CASSRDRGVGELFF.

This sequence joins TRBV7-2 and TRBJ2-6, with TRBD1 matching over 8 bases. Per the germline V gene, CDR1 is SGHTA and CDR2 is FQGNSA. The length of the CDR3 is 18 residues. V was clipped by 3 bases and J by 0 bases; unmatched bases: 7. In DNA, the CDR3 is TGTGCCAGCAGCTTTGGCAGGGGGCGGCTCTCTGGGGCCAACGTCCTGACTTTC. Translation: CASSFGRGRLSGANVLTF.

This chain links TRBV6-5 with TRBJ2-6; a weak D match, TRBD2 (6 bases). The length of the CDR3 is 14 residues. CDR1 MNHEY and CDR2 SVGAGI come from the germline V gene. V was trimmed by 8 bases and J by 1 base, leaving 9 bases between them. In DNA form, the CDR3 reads TGTGCCAGCCGGGGGTTGTCTGGGGCCAACGTCCTGACTTTC. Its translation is CASRGLSGANVLTF.

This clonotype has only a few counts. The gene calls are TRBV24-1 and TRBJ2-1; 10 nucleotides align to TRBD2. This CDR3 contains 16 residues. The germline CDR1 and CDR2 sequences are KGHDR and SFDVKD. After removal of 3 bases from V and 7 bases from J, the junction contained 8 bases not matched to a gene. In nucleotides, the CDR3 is TGTGCCACCAGTGATGCGTCACTAGCGGGGCGGAATGAGCAGTTCTTC. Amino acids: CATSDASLAGRNEQFF.

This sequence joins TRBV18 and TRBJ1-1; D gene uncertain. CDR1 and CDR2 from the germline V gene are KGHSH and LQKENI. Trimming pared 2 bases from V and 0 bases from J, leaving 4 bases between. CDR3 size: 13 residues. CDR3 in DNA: TGTGCCAGCTCACCAGAGTTGAACACTGAAGCTTTCTTT. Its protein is CASSPELNTEAFF. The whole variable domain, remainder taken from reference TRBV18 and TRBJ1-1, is NAGVMQNPRHLVRRRGQEARLRCSPMKGHSHVYWYRQLPEEGLKFMVYLQKENIIDESGMPKERFSAEFPKEGPSILRIQQVVRGDSAAYFCASSPELNTEAFFGQGTRLTVV.

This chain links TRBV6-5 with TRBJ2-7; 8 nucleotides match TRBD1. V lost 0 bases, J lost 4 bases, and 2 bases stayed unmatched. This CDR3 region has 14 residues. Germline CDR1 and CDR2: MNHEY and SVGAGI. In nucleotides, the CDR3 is TGTGCCAGCAGTTACTCGGACAGGGAGTACGAGCAGTACTTC. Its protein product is CASSYSDREYEQYF.

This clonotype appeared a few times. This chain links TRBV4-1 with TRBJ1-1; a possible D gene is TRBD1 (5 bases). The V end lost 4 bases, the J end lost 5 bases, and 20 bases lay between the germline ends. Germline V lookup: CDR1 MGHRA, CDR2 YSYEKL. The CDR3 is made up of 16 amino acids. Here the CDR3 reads CASSLSYHQGRTEAFF. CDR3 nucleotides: TGCGCCAGCAGCCTTTCCTATCACCAGGGTAGGACTGAAGCTTTCTTT.

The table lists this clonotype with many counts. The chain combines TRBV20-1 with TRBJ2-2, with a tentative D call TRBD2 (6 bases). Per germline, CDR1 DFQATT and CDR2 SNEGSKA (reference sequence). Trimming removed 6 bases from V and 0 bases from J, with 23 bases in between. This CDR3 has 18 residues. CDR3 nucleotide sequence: TGCAGTGCCCCAAACGCCAACGCGGGACGGACGAACACCGGGGAGCTGTTTTTT. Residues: CSAPNANAGRTNTGELFF.

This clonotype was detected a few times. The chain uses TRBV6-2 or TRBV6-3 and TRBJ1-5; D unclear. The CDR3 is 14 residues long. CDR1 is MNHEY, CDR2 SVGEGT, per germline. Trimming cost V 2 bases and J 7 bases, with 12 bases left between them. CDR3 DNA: TGTGCCAGCAGTTACCCACAGTGGGAGCAGCCCCAGCATTTT. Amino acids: CASSYPQWEQPQHF.

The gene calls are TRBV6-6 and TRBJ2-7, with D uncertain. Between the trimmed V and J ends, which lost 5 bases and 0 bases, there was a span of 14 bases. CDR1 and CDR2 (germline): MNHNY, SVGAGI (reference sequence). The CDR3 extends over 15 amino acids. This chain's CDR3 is CASSPGIVGSYEQYF. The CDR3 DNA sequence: TGTGCCAGCAGTCCTGGAATAGTGGGCTCCTACGAGCAGTACTTC.

CDR3 sequence reads: CASSHAGGAGDTQYF. DNA for the CDR3: TGTGCCAGCAGTCACGCCGGGGGGGCCGGAGATACGCAGTATTTT. V and J are TRBV6-6 and TRBJ2-3, with 8 bases lining up with TRBD2. Per the germline V gene, CDR1 is MNHNY and CDR2 is SVGAGI (reference sequence). Trimming cost V 5 bases and J 5 bases; bases outside gene matches: 9. This CDR3 is 15 amino acids long.

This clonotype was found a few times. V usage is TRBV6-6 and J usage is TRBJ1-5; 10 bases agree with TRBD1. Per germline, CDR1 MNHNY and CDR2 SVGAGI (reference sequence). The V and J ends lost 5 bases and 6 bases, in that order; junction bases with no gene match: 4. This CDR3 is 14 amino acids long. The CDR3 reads CASSGTGVIQPQHF. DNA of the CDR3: TGTGCCAGCAGTGGGACAGGGGTTATTCAGCCCCAGCATTTT.

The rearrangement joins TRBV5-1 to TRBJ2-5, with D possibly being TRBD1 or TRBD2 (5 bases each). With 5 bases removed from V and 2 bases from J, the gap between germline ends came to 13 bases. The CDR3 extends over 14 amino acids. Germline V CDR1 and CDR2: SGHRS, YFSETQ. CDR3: CASRSGTEQETQYF. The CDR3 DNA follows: TGCGCCAGCAGATCCGGGACGGAACAAGAGACCCAGTACTTC.

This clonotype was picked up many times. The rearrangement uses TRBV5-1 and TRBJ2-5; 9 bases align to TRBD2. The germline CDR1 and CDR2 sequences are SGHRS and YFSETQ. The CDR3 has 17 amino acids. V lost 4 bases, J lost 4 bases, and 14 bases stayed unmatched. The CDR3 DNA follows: TGCGCCAGCAGCCTTCTGGGCGGGGGGGTCGGAAGAGAGACCCAGTACTTC. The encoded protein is CASSLLGGGVGRETQYF.

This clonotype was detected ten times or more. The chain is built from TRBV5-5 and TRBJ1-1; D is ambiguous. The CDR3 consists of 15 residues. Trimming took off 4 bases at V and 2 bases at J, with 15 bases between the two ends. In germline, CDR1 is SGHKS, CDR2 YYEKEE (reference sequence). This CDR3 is CASSLGWVQNTEAFF. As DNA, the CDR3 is TGTGCCAGCAGCCTGGGCTGGGTCCAAAACACTGAAGCTTTCTTT.